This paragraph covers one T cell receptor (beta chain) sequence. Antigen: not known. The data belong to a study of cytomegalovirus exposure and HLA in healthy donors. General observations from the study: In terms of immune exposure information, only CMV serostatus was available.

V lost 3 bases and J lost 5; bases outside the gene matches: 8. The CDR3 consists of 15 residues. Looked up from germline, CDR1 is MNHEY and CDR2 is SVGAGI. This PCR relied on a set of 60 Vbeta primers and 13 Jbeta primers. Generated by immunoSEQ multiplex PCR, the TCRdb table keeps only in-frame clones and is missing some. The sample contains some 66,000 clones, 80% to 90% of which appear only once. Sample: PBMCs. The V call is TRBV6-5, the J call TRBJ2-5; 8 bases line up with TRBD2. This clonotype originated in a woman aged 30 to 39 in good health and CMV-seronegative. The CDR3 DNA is TGTGCCAGCAGTTATGGGGGGGCGGGGGGTGAGACCCAGTACTTC. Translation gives CASSYGGAGGETQYF.